This entry features one TCR beta chain sequence. Antigen: not known. The table came from immunoSEQ multiplex PCR; TCRdb's copy has only in-frame clones and leaves some out. The table shows 140,000 to 150,000 clones, with around 90% occurring only once. Per germline, CDR1 SQVTM and CDR2 ANQGSEA. This CDR3 region has 15 residues. V lost 5 bases to trimming and J lost 4 bases, with 21 bases between them. The entry originates in a study of T cell responses to AZD1222 COVID-19 vaccine. Regarding the study as a whole: Elevations in Spike-specific TCR breadth and depth followed administration of two AZD1222 doses. With dominance at 160-218 and 743-854, vaccine-associated CD4 TCRs spanned spike.

The receptor comes from an adult in good health. The V gene is TRBV29-1, the J gene TRBJ2-7; TRBD1 might be the D (5 bases). Material: peripheral blood, obtained on day 0 of AZD1222 vaccination. The CDR3 DNA sequence: TGCAGCGTTTTTAGCAGGGTCTCCTGGGCTTACGAGCAGTACTTC. Amino acids: CSVFSRVSWAYEQYF.